A single sample gave rise to the 25 T cell receptor beta chains below, sequenced in a study of cytomegalovirus exposure and HLA in healthy donors. Repertoires were generated with immunoSEQ multiplex PCR, while TCRdb's copy carries only in-frame clones and drops some. The sample consists of approximately 120,000 clones, 85% to 90% of them appearing once. Input material: PBMCs. These receptors were obtained from a woman between 18 and 29 years old in good health and CMV-seronegative.

The chain employs TRBV30 and TRBJ1-1, with TRBD1 matching 8 bases. Germline V gives CDR1 GTSNPN, CDR2 SVGIG (reference sequence). The CDR3 covers 13 residues. This CDR3 is CAVPGTGNKEPFF. CDR3 DNA: TGTGCAGTACCCGGGACAGGTAACAAGGAGCCTTTCTTT.

The chain joins TRBV19 to TRBJ2-7; D possibly corresponds to TRBD1 (6 bases). CDR1 LNHDA and CDR2 SQIVND come from the germline V gene (reference sequence). The V end was cut by 6 bases, the J end by 5 bases, with 17 bases between. This CDR3 contains 14 residues. The CDR3 spells CASRIRQDSNEQYF. The CDR3 bases are TGTGCCAGTAGGATTAGACAGGATTCGAACGAGCAGTACTTC.

The J gene is TRBJ1-3, the V gene TRBV6-4; tentatively, D is TRBD1 (6 bases). Germline V gives CDR1 MRHNA, CDR2 SNTAGT. The V end lost 6 bases, the J end lost 0 bases, and 9 bases lay between the germline ends. The CDR3 is made up of 14 amino acids. CDR3 in amino acids: CASRPDSSGNTIYF. The DNA for the CDR3 is TGTGCCAGCAGGCCGGACAGCTCTGGAAACACCATATATTTT.

V and J are TRBV28 and TRBJ1-2; a weak D match, TRBD1 (6 bases). Germline CDR1 is MDHEN and CDR2 is SYDVKM. Trimming left V 7 bases short and J 8 bases short, with 17 bases between. The CDR3 runs to 13 residues. CDR3 bases: TGTGCCAGCACCTATGCGACAGGACCGGGCTACACCTTC. Residues: CASTYATGPGYTF.

V gene TRBV29-1 combines with J gene TRBJ2-1; TRBD2 aligns across 8 bases. Germline trimming cut 7 bases from V and 5 bases from J; bases unmatched to any gene: 7. The CDR3 is 13 amino acids. Per the germline V gene, CDR1 is SQVTM and CDR2 is ANQGSEA. CDR3 nucleotides: TGCAGCGGCCGGGGACTAGATCACAATGAGCAGTTCTTC. It translates to CSGRGLDHNEQFF.

The CDR3 region is CASSLGSVTLSSYEQYF. DNA of the CDR3: TGTGCCAGCAGCTTAGGCTCGGTTACGCTATCCTCCTACGAGCAGTACTTC. The chain uses TRBV7-9 and TRBJ2-7; D gene ambiguous. The CDR3 consists of 17 residues. CDR1 is SEHNR and CDR2 is FQNEAQ in the germline V gene (reference sequence). V was trimmed by 1 base and J by 0 bases, leaving 16 bases between them. The full variable domain, its missing parts supplied by reference TRBV7-9 and TRBJ2-7, is DTGVSQNPRHKITKRGQNVTFRCDPISEHNRLYWYRQTLGQGPEFLTYFQNEAQLEKSRLLSDRFSAERPKGSFSTLEIQRTEQGDSAMYLCASSLGSVTLSSYEQYFGPGTRLTVT.

The chain couples TRBV27 to TRBJ2-7, with 7 bases aligning to TRBD2. CDR3 length: 13 amino acids. Germline V gives CDR1 MNHEY, CDR2 SMNVEV (reference sequence). The V segment lost 11 bases and the J segment 2 bases; nucleotides outside the gene matches: 9. The CDR3 bases are TGTGCCGTGGGGGGGTCAATCGCCTACGAGCAGTACTTC. Protein sequence: CAVGGSIAYEQYF.

V and J are TRBV6-6 and TRBJ2-3, with a tentative D call TRBD2 (6 bases). The CDR3 consists of 16 residues. Germline V CDR1 and CDR2: MNHNY, SVGAGI (reference sequence). Deletions cut 2 bases from V and 5 bases from J, with 17 bases between. CDR3 DNA: TGTGCCAGCAGTTACGGAGGACTACAAAGGCGAGATACGCAGTATTTT. Translation: CASSYGGLQRRDTQYF.

This clone was found once. The chain recombines TRBV10-3 with TRBJ2-7; D might be TRBD2 (5 bases). The length of the CDR3 is 14 residues. Germline assignment: CDR1 ENHRY and CDR2 SYGVKD. Deletions cut 0 bases from V and 10 bases from J, with 16 bases between. This chain's CDR3 is CAISESNEGMGQYV. The CDR3 DNA follows: TGTGCCATCAGTGAGTCGAACGAGGGCATGGGTCAGTACGTC.

The chain couples TRBV28 to TRBJ1-2, with D possibly being TRBD1 (6 bases). The CDR3 runs to 14 residues. Germline CDR1 and CDR2: MDHEN and SYDVKM. Trimming took 4 bases from V and 6 from J, leaving 15 bases between them. The CDR3 bases are TGTGCCAGCAGTTCATCGGGACAATCTCATGGCTACACCTTC. This codes for CASSSSGQSHGYTF.

The rearrangement uses TRBV10-2 and TRBJ2-2; 13 nucleotides align to TRBD2. Per germline, CDR1 WSHSY and CDR2 SAAADI. V trimming: 3 bases; J trimming: 3 bases; junction bases outside the gene matches: 4. The CDR3 contains 17 residues. Here the CDR3 DNA reads TGCGCCAGCAGTGACACTAGCGGGAGGGTTTACACCGGGGAGCTGTTTTTT. Amino acid sequence: CASSDTSGRVYTGELFF.

The J gene is TRBJ2-1, the V gene TRBV30, with 10 positions matching TRBD2. The V gene end was trimmed by 8 bases and the J gene end by 0 bases; junction bases not matched to a gene: 10. The germline V gene has CDR1 GTSNPN and CDR2 SVGIG (reference sequence). CDR3 length: 16 residues. CDR3 bases: TGTGCCGGAGGACCTACTAGCGGGGTCTCCTACAATGAGCAGTTCTTC. Translation: CAGGPTSGVSYNEQFF.

The J gene is TRBJ2-7, the V gene TRBV28, with TRBD2 as a possible D gene (5 bases). Trimming removed 6 bases from V and 3 bases from J, with 12 bases in between. Germline V gene data show CDR1 as MDHEN and CDR2 as SYDVKM. The CDR3 covers 13 residues. The CDR3 DNA reads TGTGCCAGCAGCCTGGTGGCGGGCTACGAGCAGTACGTC. This encodes CASSLVAGYEQYV.

The gene calls are TRBV28 and TRBJ1-4; D gene uncertain. CDR1 is MDHEN and CDR2 is SYDVKM in the germline V gene. V was clipped by 5 bases and J by 8 bases, with 12 bases between them. The CDR3 covers 13 residues. CDR3: CASSTPVGEKLFF. The CDR3 DNA follows: TGTGCCAGCAGTACTCCCGTCGGGGAAAAACTGTTTTTT.

This clone has ten or more counts. The gene calls are TRBV25-1 and TRBJ1-1; 8 bases are shared with TRBD1. This CDR3 region has 16 residues. V dropped 4 bases and J dropped 4; count of bases not matched to a gene: 11. Germline loops: CDR1 MGHDK, CDR2 SYGVNS. CDR3 nucleotide sequence: TGTGCCAGCAGTGGGCTCACGGACAGGGTGGGCACTGAAGCTTTCTTT. This codes for CASSGLTDRVGTEAFF.

This rearrangement joins TRBV28 to TRBJ1-5, with a tentative D call TRBD1 (6 bases). The germline gives CDR1 MDHEN, CDR2 SYDVKM. V shed 8 bases and J shed 5 bases, with 16 bases lying between them. The CDR3 loop spans 14 amino acids. CDR3 region: CASLPFPGDQPQHF. CDR3 bases: TGTGCCAGCCTCCCTTTTCCAGGGGATCAGCCCCAGCATTTT.

This clone was seen only once. The genes are TRBV18 and TRBJ1-6; weak D call: TRBD1 (5 bases). Trimming pared 2 bases from V and 10 bases from J, leaving 18 bases between. Per the germline V gene, CDR1 is KGHSH and CDR2 is LQKENI. This CDR3 contains 16 residues. The CDR3 region has the DNA TGTGCCAGCTCACCATTATTCGGGGGAGGAGAGTCACCCCTCCACTTT. Translated, it gives CASSPLFGGGESPLHF.

The chain couples TRBV6-5 to TRBJ1-1; D may be TRBD1 (5 bases). The ends were cut back, 10 bases at V and 1 base at J, with 10 bases in the middle. CDR3 size: 12 residues. Germline CDR1 and CDR2: MNHEY and SVGAGI. CDR3 loop: CATTGQNTEAFF. In nucleotides, the CDR3 is TGTGCCACCACTGGACAGAACACTGAAGCTTTCTTT.

The chain couples TRBV30 to TRBJ1-4; D is undetermined. V lost 3 bases, J lost 0 bases, and 5 bases lay in between. Germline assignment: CDR1 GTSNPN and CDR2 SVGIG (reference sequence). This CDR3 has 13 residues. The CDR3 coding sequence is TGTGCCTGGAGAACACCAACTAATGAAAAACTGTTTTTT. This codes for CAWRTPTNEKLFF.

The chain carries TRBV7-9 and TRBJ1-5, with 10 bases lining up with TRBD1. Germline CDR1 reads SEHNR; CDR2 reads FQNEAQ (reference sequence). J lost 0 bases, V lost 5 bases, and 4 bases had no gene match. CDR3 size: 16 residues. CDR3 sequence: CASSPGQGYSNQPQHF. Written as DNA, the CDR3 is TGTGCCAGCAGCCCGGGACAGGGGTATAGCAATCAGCCCCAGCATTTT.

The chain combines TRBV28 with TRBJ2-7, with a tentative D call TRBD1 (6 bases). The CDR3 sequence is 15 residues long. Trimming stripped 5 bases from V and 6 bases from J, with 20 bases between. Germline-derived CDR1 and CDR2 are MDHEN and SYDVKM. CDR3 nucleotide sequence: TGTGCCAGCAGTCCGATCGCGACAGGCAGAACCGAGCAGTACGTC. Its protein is CASSPIATGRTEQYV.

This chain uses TRBV4-1 with TRBJ2-7; 7 nucleotides match TRBD1. The CDR3 contains 16 residues. The germline CDR1 and CDR2 sequences are MGHRA and YSYEKL. V was clipped by 6 bases and J by 3 bases; unmatched bases: 14. The CDR3 DNA reads as TGCGCCAGCAGTAATACAGGGGCCAGTGTGGGCTACGAGCAGTACTTC. Translating it yields CASSNTGASVGYEQYF.

This chain uses TRBV4-2 with TRBJ2-2; 8 bases agree with TRBD1. In germline, CDR1 is LGHNA, CDR2 YNFKEQ. There are 15 residues in the CDR3. V trimming: 1 base; J trimming: 5 bases; junction bases outside the gene matches: 3. This chain's CDR3 is CASSQADRGTGELFF. DNA for the CDR3: TGTGCCAGCAGCCAAGCTGACAGGGGAACCGGGGAGCTGTTTTTT.

The rearrangement links TRBV6-5 to TRBJ1-4, with 8 bases aligning to TRBD1. The CDR3 is 16 amino acids. CDR1 is MNHEY, CDR2 SVGAGI, per germline. V was clipped by 4 bases and J by 7 bases; unmatched bases: 11. The CDR3 sequence is CASSFGQGAVGEKLFF. CDR3 sequence (DNA): TGTGCCAGCAGTTTTGGACAGGGTGCGGTTGGTGAAAAACTGTTTTTT.

The chain is built from TRBV18 and TRBJ1-6, with 7 bases fitting TRBD1. Per germline, CDR1 KGHSH and CDR2 LQKENI. The CDR3 covers 16 residues. After removal of 6 bases from V and 5 bases from J, the junction contained 10 bases not matched to a gene. CDR3 residues: CASSEMTGTDNSPLHF. CDR3 sequence (DNA): TGTGCCAGCTCTGAAATGACAGGGACGGATAATTCACCCCTCCACTTT.